Shown below are 5 T cell receptor beta chains from a single sample sequenced in a study of blood T cell repertoires in COVID-19. The repertoire was sequenced with immunoSEQ multiplex PCR; TCRdb's copy has only in-frame clones and lacks some. This repertoire shows around 72,000 clones, 80% to 90% found once; its top ten account for roughly 10%. The sequenced material came from peripheral blood. The receptors here all came from a man aged 70 or older with active or convalescent COVID-19.

V usage is TRBV23-1 and J usage is TRBJ2-7; TRBD2 aligns across 7 bases. TRBV23-1 is known as an ORF, though its function is uncertain. The V gene end was trimmed by 2 bases and the J gene end by 3 bases; junction bases not matched to a gene: 10. The CDR3 is 16 residues long. The CDR3 spells CASSQRGASGSYEQYF. CDR3 DNA sequence: TGCGCCAGCAGTCAACGCGGGGCTAGCGGAAGCTACGAGCAGTACTTC.

Regarding this clone: Sequence at one end of the junction differs from germline and may be a read error. The rearrangement links TRBV6-2 or TRBV6-3 to TRBJ2-6; D ambiguous. CDR1 MNHEY and CDR2 SVGEGT come from the germline V gene. This CDR3 comprises 17 residues. The CDR3 here is CASSDSYSSSGANVLTF. CDR3 nucleotides: TGTGCCAGCAGTGACTCCTATTCTAGCTCTGGGGCCAACGTCCTGACTTTC.

This clone was observed once. The CDR3 loop is CASSQRTGFSGEQFF. Here the CDR3 DNA reads TGTGCCAGCAGCCAACGGACAGGGTTCTCGGGTGAGCAGTTCTTC. The V gene is TRBV14, the J gene TRBJ2-1; TRBD1 matches at 8 bases. J was trimmed by 9 bases and V by 2 bases; bases with no gene match: 9. The CDR3 length is 15 residues. CDR1 is SGHDN, CDR2 FVKESK, per germline.

V gene TRBV5-5 combines with J gene TRBJ1-1; D is unresolved. In germline, CDR1 is SGHKS, CDR2 YYEKEE (reference sequence). V gave up 2 bases and J gave up 2 bases, with 13 bases separating them. The CDR3 length is 15 residues. The CDR3 sequence: CASSFGRTLNTEAFF. CDR3 sequence (DNA): TGTGCCAGCAGCTTTGGCAGGACTCTAAACACTGAAGCTTTCTTT.

The chain links TRBV6-4 to TRBJ1-2, with TRBD1 matching 8 bases. CDR1 and CDR2 (germline): MRHNA, SNTAGT. This CDR3 has 14 amino acids. The ends lost 4 bases at V and 4 bases at J; junction bases unmatched: 5. In DNA, the CDR3 is TGTGCCAGCAGTGCGACAGGGGCCAGCTATGGCTACACCTTC. Residues: CASSATGASYGYTF.